Shown below are 7 T cell receptor beta chains from a single sample sequenced in a study of blood T cell repertoires in COVID-19. The protocol was immunoSEQ multiplex PCR, while the TCRdb copy is restricted to in-frame clones and leaves out a portion. Of around 76,000 clones detected, 65% to 90% appear once; the ten largest clones hold around 6.9%. The material sequenced was peripheral blood. The receptors originated from a man aged 25 to 45 with COVID-19, enrolled during active disease.

V usage is TRBV7-9 and J usage is TRBJ2-3, with 10 bases aligning to TRBD2. The J segment lost 1 base and the V segment lost 5 bases, leaving 3 bases of the junction unmatched. The CDR3 sequence is 15 residues long. The germline gives CDR1 SEHNR, CDR2 FQNEAQ (reference sequence). CDR3 nucleotide sequence: TGTGCCAGCAGCCTAGGACTAGCGGGCACAGATACGCAGTATTTT. It encodes CASSLGLAGTDTQYF.

This clone occurred a few times. This sequence joins TRBV2 and TRBJ2-7, with 14 bases that match TRBD2. The trim removed 4 bases at V and 6 bases at J, leaving 2 bases unmatched. Germline loops: CDR1 SNHLY, CDR2 FYNNEI. CDR3 size: 14 residues. The DNA of the CDR3 is TGTGCCAGCAGTGCCGGGACTAGCGGGAGCGAGCAGTACTTC. Translating it yields CASSAGTSGSEQYF.

In DNA, the CDR3 is TGTGCCAGCAGTGGACAAACATATAATTCACCCCTCCACTTT. Its protein is CASSGQTYNSPLHF. V and J are TRBV28 and TRBJ1-6; maybe TRBD1 (5 bases). V was trimmed by 5 bases and J by 4 bases, leaving 9 bases between them. Looked up from germline, CDR1 is MDHEN and CDR2 is SYDVKM. This CDR3 has 14 amino acids.

The chain combines TRBV28 with TRBJ2-4, with 8 bases aligning to TRBD1. CDR1 and CDR2 from the germline V gene are MDHEN and SYDVKM. The CDR3 is 12 residues long. J gave up 9 bases and V 8 bases, and 6 bases lay outside the gene matches. CDR3 residues: CASRSTGGIQYF. The CDR3 DNA follows: TGTGCCAGCCGTTCAACAGGGGGCATTCAGTACTTC.

The rearrangement uses TRBV28 and TRBJ2-2; no definite D call. Trimming left V 5 bases short and J 4 bases short, with 17 bases between. The V gene's germline CDR1 is MDHEN and CDR2 SYDVKM. This CDR3 has 16 amino acids. The CDR3 DNA reads as TGTGCCAGCAGTCCGCCCCCGTGGGCTGCCACCGGGGAGCTGTTTTTT. This codes for CASSPPPWAATGELFF. The full variable domain, completed using reference TRBV28 and TRBJ2-2, is DVKVTQSSRYLVKRTGEKVFLECVQDMDHENMFWYRQDPGLGLRLIYFSYDVKMKEKGDIPEGYSVSREKKERFSLILESASTNQTSMYLCASSPPPWAATGELFFGEGSRLTVL.

The chain has TRBV7-3 and TRBJ2-3, with D possibly matching TRBD2 (5 bases). Per germline, CDR1 SGHTA and CDR2 FQGTGA. V lost 5 bases to trimming and J lost 6 bases, with 18 bases between them. CDR3 size: 15 residues. The CDR3 nucleotides read TGTGCCAGCAGCGCCCAGGTCGGGATGGGGGATACGCAGTATTTT. This sequence encodes CASSAQVGMGDTQYF.

V gene TRBV28 combines with J gene TRBJ2-7; 11 nucleotides match TRBD1. Germline V lookup: CDR1 MDHEN, CDR2 SYDVKM. The J segment lost 1 base and the V segment lost 2 bases, leaving 1 base of the junction unmatched. The CDR3 covers 15 residues. The CDR3 loop is CASSLGTGGSYEQYF. The CDR3 DNA reads as TGTGCCAGCAGTTTAGGGACAGGGGGGTCCTACGAGCAGTACTTC.